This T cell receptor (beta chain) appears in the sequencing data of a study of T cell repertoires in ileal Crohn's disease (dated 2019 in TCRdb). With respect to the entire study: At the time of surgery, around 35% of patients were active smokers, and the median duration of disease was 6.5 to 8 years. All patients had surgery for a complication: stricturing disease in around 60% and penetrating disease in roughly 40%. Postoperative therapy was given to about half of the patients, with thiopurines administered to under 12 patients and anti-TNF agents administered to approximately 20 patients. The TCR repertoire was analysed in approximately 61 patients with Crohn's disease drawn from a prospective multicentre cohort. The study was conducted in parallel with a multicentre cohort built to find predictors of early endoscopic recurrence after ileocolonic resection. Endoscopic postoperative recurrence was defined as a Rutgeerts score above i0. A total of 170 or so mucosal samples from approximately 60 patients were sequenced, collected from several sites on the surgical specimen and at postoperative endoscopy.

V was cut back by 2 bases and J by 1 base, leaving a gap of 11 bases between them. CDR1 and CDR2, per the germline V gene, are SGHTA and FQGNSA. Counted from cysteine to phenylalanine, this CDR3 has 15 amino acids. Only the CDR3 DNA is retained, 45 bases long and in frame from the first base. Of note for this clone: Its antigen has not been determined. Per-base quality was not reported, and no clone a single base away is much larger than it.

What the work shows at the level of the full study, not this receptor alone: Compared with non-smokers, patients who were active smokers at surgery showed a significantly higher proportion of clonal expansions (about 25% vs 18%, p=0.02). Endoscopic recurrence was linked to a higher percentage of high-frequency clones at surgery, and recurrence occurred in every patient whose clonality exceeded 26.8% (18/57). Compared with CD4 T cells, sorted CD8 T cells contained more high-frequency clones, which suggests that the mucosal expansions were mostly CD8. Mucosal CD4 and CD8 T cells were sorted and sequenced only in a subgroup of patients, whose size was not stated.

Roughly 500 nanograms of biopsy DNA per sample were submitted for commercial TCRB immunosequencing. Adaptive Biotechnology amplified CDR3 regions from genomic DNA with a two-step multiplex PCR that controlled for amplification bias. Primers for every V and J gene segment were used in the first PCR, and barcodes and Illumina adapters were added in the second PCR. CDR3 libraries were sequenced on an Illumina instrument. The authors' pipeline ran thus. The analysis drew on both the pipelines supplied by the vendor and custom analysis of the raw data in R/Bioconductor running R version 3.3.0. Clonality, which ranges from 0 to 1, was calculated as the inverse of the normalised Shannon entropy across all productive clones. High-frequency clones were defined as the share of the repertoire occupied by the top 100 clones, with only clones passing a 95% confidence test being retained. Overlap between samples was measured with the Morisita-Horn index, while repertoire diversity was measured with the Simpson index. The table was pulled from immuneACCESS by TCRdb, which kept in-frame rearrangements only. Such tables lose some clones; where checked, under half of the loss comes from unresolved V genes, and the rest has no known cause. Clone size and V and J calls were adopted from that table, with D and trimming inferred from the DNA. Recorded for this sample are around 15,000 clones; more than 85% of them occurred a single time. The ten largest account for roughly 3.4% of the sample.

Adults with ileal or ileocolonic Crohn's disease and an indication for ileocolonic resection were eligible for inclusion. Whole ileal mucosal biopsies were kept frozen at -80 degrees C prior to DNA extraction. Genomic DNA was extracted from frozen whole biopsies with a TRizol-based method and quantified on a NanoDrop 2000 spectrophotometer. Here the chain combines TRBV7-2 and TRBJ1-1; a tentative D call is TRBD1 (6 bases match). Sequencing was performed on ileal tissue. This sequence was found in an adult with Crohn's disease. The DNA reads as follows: TGTGCCAGCAGCTTAAGACAGGTGGGGAACACTGAAGCTTTCTTT. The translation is CASSLRQVGNTEAFF. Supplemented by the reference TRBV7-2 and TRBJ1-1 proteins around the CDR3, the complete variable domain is GAGVSQSPSNKVTEKGKDVELRCDPISGHTALYWYRQSLGQGLEFLIYFQGNSAPDKSGLPSDRFSAERTGGSVSTLTIQRTQQEDSAVYLCASSLRQVGNTEAFFGQGTRLTVV.